One and the same sample provided the 17 T cell receptor beta chains below, sequenced in a study of blood T cell repertoires in COVID-19. The data were produced by immunoSEQ multiplex PCR, yet TCRdb's version contains in-frame clones alone and is incomplete. The data contain some 140,000 clones, about 76% of them seen just once; the ten biggest clones take up roughly 13%. What was sequenced was peripheral blood. Receptors were obtained from a man older than 75 with acute or convalescent COVID-19.

The chain uses TRBV11-2 and TRBJ2-2; tentative D call: TRBD2 (6 bases). The CDR3 contains 16 residues. CDR1 SGHAT and CDR2 FQNNGV come from the germline V gene. V lost 4 bases to trimming and J lost 5 bases, with 17 bases between them. The CDR3 bases are TGTGCCAGCAGCTCGCGCGGGACGGCCCCGACCGGGGAGCTGTTTTTT. Translating it yields CASSSRGTAPTGELFF.

V is TRBV19 and J is TRBJ2-2, with D possibly being TRBD1 (6 bases). Looked up from germline, CDR1 is LNHDA and CDR2 is SQIVND (reference sequence). The CDR3 sequence is 15 residues long. Trimming removed 5 bases at V and 3 bases at J, with 13 bases between. CDR3 protein: CASSLLGQYTGELFF. The DNA for the CDR3 is TGTGCCAGTAGTTTGTTAGGACAGTACACCGGGGAGCTGTTTTTT.

V and J are TRBV27 and TRBJ2-3; 9 bases fit TRBD1. CDR1 is MNHEY, CDR2 SMNVEV, per germline (reference sequence). The CDR3 is 15 residues long. The ends lost 5 bases at V and 7 bases at J; junction bases unmatched: 10. CDR3 region: CASSPWDRVGHTQYF. CDR3 coding DNA: TGTGCCAGCAGTCCCTGGGACAGGGTAGGACATACGCAGTATTTT.

There are a few counts of this clone. The chain employs TRBV12-3 or TRBV12-4 and TRBJ1-2; TRBD1 is a possible D gene (6 bases). Trimming took off 3 bases at V and 8 bases at J, with 13 bases between the two ends. The CDR3 loop spans 13 amino acids. This chain's CDR3 is CASSLGGLEGYTF. The CDR3 DNA follows: TGTGCCAGCAGTTTGGGGGGGCTAGAAGGCTACACCTTC.

The V call is TRBV18, the J call TRBJ2-3; TRBD2 matches 12 bases. Germline values: CDR1 KGHSH, CDR2 LQKENI. Germline trimming cut 4 bases from V and 4 bases from J; bases unmatched to any gene: 6. The CDR3 totals 16 residues. The CDR3 bases are TGTGCCAGCTCACAGGGACTAGCGGGTTCGTCAGATACGCAGTATTTT. It translates to CASSQGLAGSSDTQYF.

This clone was recorded a few times. The V gene is TRBV19, the J gene TRBJ2-2; 7 bases match TRBD2. The CDR3 has 16 amino acids. Germline V gives CDR1 LNHDA, CDR2 SQIVND (reference sequence). V trimming: 4 bases; J trimming: 5 bases; junction bases outside the gene matches: 10. This chain's CDR3 is CASSTLLAGFTGELFF. The CDR3 coding sequence is TGTGCCAGTAGTACCCTCTTAGCGGGCTTTACCGGGGAGCTGTTTTTT.

This clone showed up just a few times. The genes are TRBV7-2 and TRBJ1-1; TRBD1 aligns across 9 bases. Germline V gene lookup returns CDR1 SGHTA and CDR2 FQGNSA. Unmatched junction bases numbered 8, after V lost 10 bases and J lost 2 bases. The CDR3 has 14 amino acids. The CDR3 spells CATSPGQGNTEAFF. The CDR3 DNA is TGTGCCACTTCCCCGGGACAGGGCAACACTGAAGCTTTCTTT.

This chain links TRBV18 with TRBJ2-7, with unresolved D. Germline V gene data show CDR1 as KGHSH and CDR2 as LQKENI. CDR3 length: 11 amino acids. The V gene lost 8 bases and the J gene lost 4 bases, with 9 bases spanning the gap. The CDR3: CASASEYEQYF. In nucleotides, the CDR3 is TGTGCCAGCGCCAGCGAGTACGAGCAGTACTTC.

CDR3 loop: CASSQVDYSSSYEQYF. CDR3 nucleotide sequence: TGTGCCAGCAGCCAAGTGGACTATTCCAGCTCCTACGAGCAGTACTTC. This sequence joins TRBV3-1 (or the pseudogene TRBV3-2) and TRBJ2-7; TRBD2 might be the D (6 bases). Trimming took off 1 base at V and 0 bases at J, with 13 bases between the two ends. The CDR3 loop spans 16 amino acids. Germline V gene lookup returns CDR1 LGHDT and CDR2 YNNKEL (reference sequence).

This clone was observed once. The CDR3: CASSTRGEAFF. For the CDR3, the DNA is TGTGCCAGCAGCACCAGGGGTGAAGCTTTCTTT. This rearrangement joins TRBV11-2 to TRBJ1-1, with D perhaps TRBD1 (6 bases). Germline V gene lookup returns CDR1 SGHAT and CDR2 FQNNGV. Trimming stripped 5 bases from V and 7 bases from J, with 8 bases between. The CDR3 is 11 amino acids.

The chain combines TRBV5-5 with TRBJ1-6; D is perhaps TRBD1 (6 bases). The CDR3 is 18 residues long. Between the trimmed V and J ends, which lost 2 bases and 5 bases, there was a span of 20 bases. CDR1 is SGHKS, CDR2 YYEKEE, per germline (reference sequence). As DNA, the CDR3 is TGTGCCAGCAGCTTTTTGGAAGGGGGAAGGGGCAATAATTCACCCCTCCACTTT. Residues: CASSFLEGGRGNNSPLHF.

V gene TRBV23-1 combines with J gene TRBJ2-3; 7 nucleotides match TRBD1. TRBV23-1 falls under the ORF class, with uncertain function. This CDR3 region has 18 residues. V shed 0 bases and J 4 bases; nucleotides not matched to a gene: 13. The CDR3: CASSQSSRQGDRADTQYF. CDR3 nucleotides: TGCGCCAGCAGTCAATCTTCCCGGCAGGGGGATAGGGCAGATACGCAGTATTTT.

The gene calls are TRBV5-6 and TRBJ2-3; tentatively, D is TRBD2 (5 bases). The CDR3 spans 14 residues. Per germline, CDR1 SGHDT and CDR2 YYEEEE. The V end was cut by 5 bases, the J end by 2 bases, with 12 bases between. In DNA, the CDR3 is TGTGCCAGCAGATGGGCCGGGATCACAGATACGCAGTATTTT. Its translation is CASRWAGITDTQYF.

V usage is TRBV18 and J usage is TRBJ2-2, with 10 bases that match TRBD1. The CDR3 consists of 15 residues. Germline values: CDR1 KGHSH, CDR2 LQKENI. V was clipped by 5 bases and J by 3 bases; unmatched bases: 3. DNA for the CDR3: TGTGCCAGCTCAGACGACAGGGGGCACACCGGGGAGCTGTTTTTT. Translation: CASSDDRGHTGELFF.

This clone was recorded a few times. The chain uses TRBV6-4 and TRBJ1-1, with TRBD1 as a possible D gene (5 bases). Trimming removed 8 bases at V and 3 bases at J, with 16 bases between. This CDR3 is built from 14 residues. In germline, CDR1 is MRHNA, CDR2 SNTAGT. CDR3 nucleotides: TGTGCCAGCGCAAGGGGTCCGGGGGACACTGAAGCTTTCTTT. Its protein is CASARGPGDTEAFF.

This clone is a singleton in its sample. V is TRBV27 and J is TRBJ2-7, with 9 bases lining up with TRBD2. This CDR3 is built from 15 residues. V lost 4 bases, J lost 3 bases, and 7 bases stayed unmatched. The germline gives CDR1 MNHEY, CDR2 SMNVEV (reference sequence). The chain's CDR3 is CASSSTSAGGYEQYF. The CDR3 DNA reads as TGTGCCAGCAGTTCCACCTCAGCGGGGGGCTACGAGCAGTACTTC.

The chain uses TRBV18 and TRBJ1-4; D remains unclear. Between the trimmed V and J ends, which lost 3 bases and 6 bases, there was a span of 14 bases. The CDR3 spans 15 residues. Germline V gene sequence: CDR1 KGHSH, CDR2 LQKENI. DNA for the CDR3: TGTGCCAGCTCACCGAGGCCCGTCCGGGATGAAAAACTGTTTTTT. Amino acids: CASSPRPVRDEKLFF.